Detailed here is one T cell receptor beta chain. This clonotype was detected ten times or more. Its antigen specificity is not known. One base away there is no much larger clone; base qualities are not given. This entry comes from a study of Graves' ophthalmopathy and Graves' hyperthyroidism (dated by TCRdb to the late 2010s). Background for the entire study: Peripheral blood was collected before any treatment was given, at the time of initial diagnosis. The study used signatures of the TCR beta repertoire to tell Graves' ophthalmopathy apart from Graves' hyperthyroidism and to predict which patients would progress to ophthalmopathy. To explore V-J signatures that distinguish ophthalmopathy from hyperthyroidism, a discovery set of 95 to 100 patients was enrolled, made up of roughly 41 with ophthalmopathy and under 65 with stable hyperthyroidism. Following sample collection, hyperthyroidism patients were given methimazole at a starting dose of 30 mg daily, and ophthalmopathy patients were given high-dose intravenous methylprednisolone. T-cell repertoires of thyroid tissue and blood were compared in over 5 hyperthyroidism patients. The 75 to 100 discovery patients were randomly split 7:3 into training and test sets. In total, approximately 140 blood samples were TCR-sequenced: approximately 40 ophthalmopathy, some 75 hyperthyroidism and approximately 17 hyperthyroidism-to-ophthalmopathy patients. An independent validation cohort comprised roughly 20 hyperthyroidism patients and 15 to 17 patients who later progressed from hyperthyroidism to ophthalmopathy.

Paper-wide results and their limitations: Ophthalmopathy was separated from stable hyperthyroidism by the 13-signature model with about 90% sensitivity and 81% to 84% specificity in cross-validation and with 80%/75% in the test set. In validation, the model predicted ophthalmopathy progression with about 71% sensitivity and around 72% specificity; more than ten predicted patients were CT-confirmed with GO in a median of approximately six months. No statistical method was used to predetermine the sample size, and group allocation was not hidden from the investigators. Most expanded thyroid clonotypes with frequency above 0.001 were also detected in blood, suggesting blood repertoires may reflect the thyroid immune response.

For repertoire sequencing, TCR beta CDR3 regions were amplified from RNA transcripts. HTBI primers and the Qiagen OneStep RT-PCR kit were used in a first-round RT-PCR, which was followed by a second-round multiplex PCR, size selection and purification. Libraries were sequenced on an Illumina HiSeq2000 using paired-end 100 bp reads. In the source study's methods: SOAPnuke was used to process the reads, throwing out any read that had adapters, had uncalled bases, had a mean Phred below 15, or lacked an exact constant-primer or identifier match. COPE v1.2.5 was used to merge high-quality paired reads. Unique nucleotide sequences were defined as clonotypes and aligned to IMGT TRB V, D and J references using MiTCR v1.1. Only V-J combinations with frequency above 0.0001 were analysed, covering about 99% of repertoires. For each V-J combination, a TCR clonal expansion and chaos score was defined as F50 clonal expansion divided by the chaos observed in the TCRdist matrix. Welch's t-statistics and random forest were used to reduce features to 13 V-J combinations, which were fed into a naive Bayes classifier. The Morisita-Horn index was used to measure how similar the thyroid and blood repertoires were. TCRdb cleaned the public reads at Q25 with fastp, built clones with MiXCR and kept in-frame beta chains. Every distinct CDR3 protein forms one entry, paired with its most common genes and DNA. These V and J calls originate from TCRdb's pipeline instead of the authors' own analysis. In this sample the table shows roughly 610,000 distinct CDR3 sequences, 22% of which occur a single time. The top ten constitute approximately 7% of the sample.

From cysteine to phenylalanine, the CDR3 is 13 amino acids long. Only the CDR3 DNA stays, 39 bases, in frame from base 1. Deletion took 3 bases off V and 9 bases off J, with a span of 14 bases between the germline ends. Hyperthyroidism was defined as stable when no progression to ophthalmopathy occurred within 18 months of follow-up. Hyperthyroidism patients were newly diagnosed, were aged 18 to 65 years, and had a disease duration under 2 months. Patients were excluded if they had other autoimmune diseases, uncontrolled infections, pregnancy or lactation. Diagnosis was based on clinical symptoms, serum thyroxine, TRAb, thyroid ultrasound and orbital computed tomography. Using Ficoll-Paque density gradient centrifugation, PBMCs were isolated from 8.5 to 10 ml of fresh peripheral blood. Trizol reagent was used to extract the total RNA, and its quality was then checked on an Agilent 2100 Bioanalyzer.

The sample taken for sequencing was peripheral blood. The sequence was collected from a woman younger than 35 with stable Graves' hyperthyroidism. Some clones in this sample may be carry-over from other donors' samples. Donor details come from another sample of the same person, matched by shared clones. The chain is assembled from TRBV12-3 or TRBV12-4 and TRBJ1-1; the best D guess is TRBD1, with 6 bases matching. The CDR3 has the sequence CASSFPNRDKAFF. The nucleotide sequence reads as follows: TGTGCCAGCAGTTTCCCGAACAGGGACAAAGCTTTCTTT.